Detailed here is one T cell receptor beta chain. This clone's antigen is unknown. Base qualities are missing; no much larger clone stands one base away. Donors were a few dozen systemically healthy Caucasian individuals from Russia aged roughly 6 to 90 years. Approximately 9.7 milliliters of peripheral blood were drawn from each donor into EDTA-treated Vacutainer tubes. Ficoll-Paque density-gradient centrifugation was used to isolate PBMCs, with at least 7 million per sample. Trizol reagent was used to extract total RNA from the PBMCs, yielding at least 5 micrograms per sample. For every donor, an aliquot of PBMCs went through flow cytometry to measure the percentages of naive CD45RAhigh/CD27high T cells. This specimen comes from a study of blood T cells in healthy people across ages (dated by TCRdb to 2014 to 2015). About the investigation overall: In model experiments, roughly one uniquely barcoded TCR beta cDNA molecule per two T cells was captured by template switching. Using the same blood draw, the study looked at two additional independent replicas of 1 million unique cDNA reads for two donors, one aged 18 to 30 and the other aged 80 or older. Donors were grouped into four age groups: young (average approximately 15 years), middle-aged (less than 40), aged (about 60) and long-lived (around 82). Age-related changes in TCR beta repertoire diversity were measured in the study by deep sequencing normalized with unique cDNA molecular identifiers. To avoid experimental bias, donors of different ages were spread randomly across the sequencing lanes.

The germline ends are 15 bases apart after V is trimmed by 5 bases and J by 6 bases. The cysteine opens and the phenylalanine closes a CDR3 of 14 amino acids. Solely the CDR3 DNA is kept, with 42 bases framed from the first base. From a lookup of the germline V gene (reference sequence), CDR1 and CDR2 are SEHNR and FQNEAQ. The investigation overall reported the following: The long-lived group showed more naive CD4+ T cells, fewer expanded clones and increased TCR diversity than the aged group, suggesting age selection. Estimates of total diversity based on one million sequenced T cells were considered lower bounds and underestimates. Because profiling used bulk unsorted PBMCs, naive and antigen-experienced compartments could not be compared conclusively. Observed TCR beta diversity per million T cells fell roughly linearly with age, and a significant reduction was already apparent by age roughly 40. There was a strong correlation between observed TCR beta diversity and the percentage of naive T cells measured by flow cytometry. Donor CMV infection status was unknown, potentially confounding age-related changes in expanded clonotypes.

The library was obtained by 5' RACE. For sequencing, an Illumina HiSeq 2500 was employed. A second PCR of about 6 to 11 cycles was performed with a sample-barcoded 5' primer and a J-beta primer mix. Each TCR beta cDNA molecule received a unique molecular identifier from a template-switch 5' adaptor carrying 12 random nucleotides. Each sample yielded at least 3 million CDR3-containing paired-end reads. All of the RNA was converted into first-strand cDNA using the Mint cDNA synthesis kit, with a TRBC-specific oligonucleotide serving as the primer. All cDNA was treated with uracil-DNA glycosylase and then went through a first 18-cycle PCR with the universal primers M1SS and BC2_uni_R. Regarding the original processing steps: Each sample was normalized by randomly selecting 1 million high-quality reads, each carrying a distinct molecular identifier. Reads sharing molecular identifiers were discarded rather than binned into consensus sequences. MiTCR, run with a Q25 quality threshold and the strictest error-elimination algorithm, handled CDR3 identification, clonotype clustering and error correction. A nonparametric unseen species model with Euler transformation was used to estimate a lower bound on total TCR beta diversity. TCRdb reran the public reads through fastp at Q25 and MiXCR, keeping productive beta chains. Each entry is one CDR3 protein sequence, shown with its most common DNA and genes. The V and J calls and clone size come from TCRdb's table, not from the authors' own analysis. Recorded for this sample are approximately 730,000 distinct CDR3 sequences; 40% to 45% of them occurred a single time. The top ten clonotypes cover 20% to 25% of the sample.

The V gene is TRBV7-9 and the J gene is TRBJ2-3; no D gene is confidently identified. The specimen sequenced was blood. This clonotype originated in a woman aged 60-75 years in good health. The nucleotide sequence reads as follows: TGTGCCAGCAGCGCAGGCGTTCGGCGGGATACGCAGTATTTT. This codes for CASSAGVRRDTQYF.